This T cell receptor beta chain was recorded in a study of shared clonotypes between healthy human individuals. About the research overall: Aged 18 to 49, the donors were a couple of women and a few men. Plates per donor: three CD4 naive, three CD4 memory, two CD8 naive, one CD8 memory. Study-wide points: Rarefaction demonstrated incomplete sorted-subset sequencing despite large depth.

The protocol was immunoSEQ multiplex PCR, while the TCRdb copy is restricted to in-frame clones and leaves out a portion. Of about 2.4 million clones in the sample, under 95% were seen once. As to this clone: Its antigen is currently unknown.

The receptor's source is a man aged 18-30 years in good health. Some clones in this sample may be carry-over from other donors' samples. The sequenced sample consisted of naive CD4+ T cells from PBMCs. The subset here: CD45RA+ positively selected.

The CDR3 reads CASSFSRPVHYNEQFF. For the CDR3, the DNA is TGTGCCAGCAGCTTCAGTCGGCCAGTTCACTACAATGAGCAGTTCTTC. The chain has TRBV11-2 and TRBJ2-1; no reliable D call. Germline V lookup: CDR1 SGHAT, CDR2 FQNNGV. The V and J ends lost 3 bases and 3 bases respectively, with 15 bases between them. This CDR3 is built from 16 residues.